The rows below give T cell receptor beta chains drawn from one sample of a study of blood T cell repertoires in COVID-19. Some clones are missing from TCRdb's copy, which holds only in-frame ones; the method was immunoSEQ multiplex PCR. The data contain about 180,000 clones, approximately 83% of them singletons. The sequenced material came from peripheral blood. These receptors were taken from a woman aged 40-49 years with COVID-19, enrolled during active disease. CDR3s leave out the opening cysteine and the closing phenylalanine or tryptophan.

TRBJ1-2 | TRBV7-8 | ASSYHRQDPYGYT
TRBJ2-5 | TRBV7-2 | ASSLRTSWETQY
TRBJ2-2 | TRBV5-1 | ASSPDYLDPNTGELF
TRBJ2-7 | TRBV2 | ASQGGGALTEQY
TRBJ1-2 | TRBV11-2 | ASSLDHGRNYGYT
TRBJ2-5 | TRBV13 | ASFAGRGTQETQY
TRBJ1-2 | TRBV19 | ASSILGGYYGYT
TRBJ2-2 | TRBV19 | ATTVTGLSGELF
TRBJ2-5 | TRBV3-1/TRBV3-2 | ASSQKRGGTSGGTQY
TRBJ1-5 | TRBV24-1 | ATSIGPFEGNQPQH
TRBJ2-5 | TRBV11-2 | ASSPGLLETQY
TRBJ2-2 | TRBV6-5 | ASRGVRDTGELF
TRBJ1-1 | TRBV28 | ASTRPGGTEAF
TRBJ1-1 | TRBV6-5 | ASSYGGGGTEAF
TRBJ2-7 | TRBV27 | ASSLRSRGGRIDLTSYEQY
TRBJ1-3 | TRBV16 | ASSQSRTAGNTIY
TRBJ2-2 | TRBV18 | ASSPGQGHTGELF
TRBJ1-1 | TRBV5-1 | ASSGGTGTTEAF
TRBJ2-3 | TRBV3-1/TRBV3-2 | ASNLEGTDTQY
TRBJ2-5 | TRBV5-5 | ASSLDRGLWETQY
TRBJ2-2 | TRBV5-1 | ASSPGQSRNTGELF
TRBJ1-5 | TRBV12-3/TRBV12-4 | ASQGSGGQPQH
TRBJ1-4 | TRBV3-1/TRBV3-2 | ASSSRTGADVLF
TRBJ1-5 | TRBV12-5 | ASGLVTGVQPQH
TRBJ2-3 | TRBV9 | ASSPPGYTDTQY
TRBJ1-1 | TRBV3-1/TRBV3-2 | ASSQGTGPREAF
TRBJ2-5 | TRBV6-5 | ASRAAGETQY
TRBJ1-6 | TRBV19 | ASSDRGRNSPLH
TRBJ1-4 | TRBV29-1 | SARRQGAREKLF
TRBJ2-5 | TRBV7-9 | ASSFGLGRQQETQY
TRBJ2-3 | TRBV14 | ASSQGTSGADTQY
TRBJ1-1 | TRBV28 | ASSSRTGEVTEAF
TRBJ1-2 | TRBV19 | ASSLRTGDYGYT
TRBJ1-1 | TRBV7-3 | ASSSQGARKAF
TRBJ2-7 | TRBV6-5 | ASFAGTGYEQY
TRBJ2-1 | TRBV28 | ASSPATRSPLFEQF
TRBJ1-4 | TRBV6-5 | ASRPLGRNEKLF
TRBJ1-3 | TRBV2 | ASSPQGSKIGNTIY
TRBJ2-3 | TRBV6-4 | ASSLTGGGADTQY
TRBJ2-1 | TRBV7-2 | ASSLEQLAINEQF
TRBJ1-6 | TRBV3-1/TRBV3-2 | ASSLVNPNSPLH
TRBJ1-4 | TRBV4-1 | ASSHRGEEKLF
TRBJ1-2 | TRBV20-1 | SARIGGYYT
TRBJ2-2 | TRBV5-1 | ASSLGGRGVTGELF
TRBJ1-1 | TRBV15 | ATSIGTAEAF
TRBJ2-1 | TRBV12-5 | ASDAGGLNEQF
TRBJ2-7 | TRBV11-2 | ASSVASGAAYEQY
TRBJ1-6 | TRBV7-2 | ASSLDPPGGTPPLH
TRBJ1-5 | TRBV5-1 | ANPGTGSISNQPQH
TRBJ1-2 | TRBV19 | ASTHPDRDLYGYT
TRBJ2-7 | TRBV28 | ASSGPDTGMAGYEQY
TRBJ2-3 | TRBV6-4 | ASSEDFGTDTQY
TRBJ1-1 | TRBV5-8 | ASSWGGNTEAF
TRBJ2-7 | TRBV27 | ASSLVGGAVYEQY
TRBJ1-2 | TRBV3-1/TRBV3-2 | ASSQRGQAPSGYT